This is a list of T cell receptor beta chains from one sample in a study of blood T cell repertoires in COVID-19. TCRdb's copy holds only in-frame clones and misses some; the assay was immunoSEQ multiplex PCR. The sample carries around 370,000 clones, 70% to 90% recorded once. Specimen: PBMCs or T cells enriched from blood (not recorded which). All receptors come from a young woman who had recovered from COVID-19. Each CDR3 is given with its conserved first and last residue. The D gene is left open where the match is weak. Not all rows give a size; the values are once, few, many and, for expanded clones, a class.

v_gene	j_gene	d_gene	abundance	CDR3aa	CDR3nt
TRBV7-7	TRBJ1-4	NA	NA	CASSPGGLNEKLFF	TGTGCTAGCAGCCCGGGGGGACTTAATGAAAAACTGTTTTTT
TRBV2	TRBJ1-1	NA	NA	CASSASIGGNTEAFF	TGTGCCAGCAGCGCTTCAATAGGGGGGAACACTGAAGCTTTCTTT
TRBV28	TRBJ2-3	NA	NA	CASSSILLDTQYF	TGTGCCAGCAGTTCAATACTACTCGATACGCAGTATTTT
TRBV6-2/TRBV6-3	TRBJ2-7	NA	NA	CASSYGTLYSYEQYF	TGTGCCAGCAGTTACGGGACTCTTTATTCCTACGAGCAGTACTTC
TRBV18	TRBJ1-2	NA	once	CASSPRGDNYGYTF	TGTGCCAGCTCACCCCGGGGAGATAACTATGGCTACACCTTC
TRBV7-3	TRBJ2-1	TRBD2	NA	CASSSSGGDNNEQFF	TGTGCCAGCAGCTCTAGCGGGGGGGACAACAATGAGCAGTTCTTC
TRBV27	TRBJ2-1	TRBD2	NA	CASKSPGGSSYNEQFF	TGTGCCAGCAAGAGCCCCGGGGGGAGTTCCTACAATGAGCAGTTCTTC
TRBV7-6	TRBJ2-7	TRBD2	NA	CASSPIPPQRGDSYEQYF	TGTGCCAGCAGTCCTATCCCCCCCCAGCGGGGGGACTCCTACGAGCAGTACTTC
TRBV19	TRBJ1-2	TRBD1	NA	CASSRDRGVTEGYTF	TGTGCCAGTAGTCGGGACAGGGGTGTAACAGAAGGCTACACCTTC
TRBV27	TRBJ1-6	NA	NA	CASSLGYRVPYNSPLHF	TGTGCCAGCAGTTTGGGTTACAGGGTCCCCTATAATTCACCCCTCCACTTT
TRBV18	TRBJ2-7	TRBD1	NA	CASSGQGDEQYF	TGTGCCAGCTCGGGACAGGGGGACGAGCAGTACTTC
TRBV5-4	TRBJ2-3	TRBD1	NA	CASARDSGTQYF	TGTGCCAGCGCAAGGGACAGCGGTACGCAGTATTTT
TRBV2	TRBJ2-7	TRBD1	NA	CASSGGGLGEYEQYF	TGTGCCAGCAGTGGAGGGGGCCTCGGGGAATACGAGCAGTACTTC
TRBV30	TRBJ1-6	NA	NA	CAYRPRDTFSPLHF	TGTGCCTACCGTCCCCGGGATACCTTTTCCCCCCTCCACTTT
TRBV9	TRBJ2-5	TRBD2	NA	CASSPTPAGGEETQYF	TGTGCCAGCAGCCCGACCCCAGCGGGGGGCGAAGAGACCCAGTACTTC